The clone carrying this T cell receptor (beta chain) turned up a few times. The data were taken from a study of T-cell memory formation after mild COVID-19. TCRdb reprocessed the 5' RACE reads via MiXCR and lists one record per CDR3 protein. The sample holds approximately 270,000 distinct CDR3 sequences, around 15% seen once. The V gene's germline CDR1 is MGHRA and CDR2 YSYEKL. This CDR3 comprises 15 residues. Trimming removed 4 bases from V and 2 bases from J, with 13 bases in between. The chain is built from TRBV4-1 and TRBJ2-3; D might be TRBD1 (7 bases). The clonotype was recovered from a man aged 18 to 35 who had mild COVID-19 (a few samples of this study predate the infection). Cell type and time point are not known. The sequenced sample was PBMCs or a T cell subset sorted from them (not recorded which). The CDR3 coding sequence is TGCGCCAGCAGCCCGCAGGGGGGATACACAGATACGCAGTATTTT. Its translation is CASSPQGGYTDTQYF.